The 28 T cell receptor beta chains given below trace back to one sample, sequenced in a study of PD-1 blockade in classical Hodgkin lymphoma. Time point indicated: cycle 4 day 1 (C4D1), after about 6 weeks of nivolumab. Brentuximab vedotin exposure varied, and every patient relapsed after autologous stem cell transplantation. This table comes from immunoSEQ multiplex PCR, and its TCRdb copy is limited to in-frame clones, with some not included. Altogether 75,000 to 100,000 clones are present, 93% being singletons, with the ten largest covering roughly 2%. The sequencing used peripheral blood mononuclear cells (PBMCs), collected before the fourth cycle of nivolumab. These receptors were taken from a human donor with classical Hodgkin lymphoma.

The rearrangement links TRBV7-6 to TRBJ1-2; TRBD1 is a possible D gene (5 bases). V lost 5 bases, J lost 0 bases, and 19 bases lay in between. Germline CDR1 reads SGHVS; CDR2 reads FNYEAQ. This CDR3 comprises 17 residues. CDR3 DNA sequence: TGTGCCAGCAGCCCATCCGGGACTGCAAGAGCTAACTATGGCTACACCTTC. Amino acids: CASSPSGTARANYGYTF.

The chain combines TRBV5-1 with TRBJ2-1; maybe TRBD2 (6 bases). Germline V gene sequence: CDR1 SGHRS, CDR2 YFSETQ. V lost 0 bases to trimming and J lost 0 bases, with 13 bases between them. CDR3 length: 17 residues. The CDR3 spells CASSLVIGGSSYNEQFF. CDR3 nucleotides: TGCGCCAGCAGCTTGGTTATCGGGGGAAGCTCCTACAATGAGCAGTTCTTC.

Here the CDR3 DNA reads TGTGCCGCCTATCCGGGGGGGGGCACAGATACGCAGTATTTT. This encodes CAAYPGGGTDTQYF. The chain carries TRBV2 and TRBJ2-3, with TRBD2 identical over 8 bases. Germline V lookup: CDR1 SNHLY, CDR2 FYNNEI. Losses at the gene ends were 11 bases for V and 1 base for J; bases not matched to a gene: 8. The CDR3 contains 14 residues.

This rearrangement joins TRBV9 to TRBJ1-4; D gene ambiguous. V lost 2 bases and J 2 bases, leaving 7 bases between the germline ends. The CDR3 is 14 residues long. Germline V gene lookup returns CDR1 SGDLS and CDR2 YYNGEE. CDR3 sequence (DNA): TGTGCCAGCAGCGTCAGCGCTACTAATGAAAAACTGTTTTTT. It is translated as CASSVSATNEKLFF.

The chain employs TRBV9 and TRBJ2-7; 10 nucleotides line up with TRBD1. Germline-derived CDR1 and CDR2 are SGDLS and YYNGEE. CDR3 length: 16 amino acids. J was trimmed by 2 bases and V by 4 bases; bases with no gene match: 9. In DNA form, the CDR3 reads TGTGCCAGCAGCAACAACCGGGACAGGGGCACCTACGAGCAGTACTTC. Its translation: CASSNNRDRGTYEQYF.

The chain is built from TRBV11-2 and TRBJ1-1; D gene uncertain. The ends were cut back, 1 base at V and 2 bases at J, with 8 bases in the middle. This CDR3 is 14 amino acids long. CDR1 is SGHAT, CDR2 FQNNGV, per germline. The DNA for the CDR3 is TGTGCCAGCAGCTTAGCGGGCCCAAACACTGAAGCTTTCTTT. This translates into CASSLAGPNTEAFF.

The chain joins TRBV7-9 to TRBJ2-5; D may be TRBD1 or TRBD2 (5 bases each). This CDR3 has 17 residues. V lost 4 bases and J 2 bases, leaving 20 bases between the germline ends. Germline CDR1 and CDR2: SEHNR and FQNEAQ (reference sequence). CDR3 in amino acids: CASSSRPGTDSQETQYF. The DNA of the CDR3 is TGTGCCAGCAGCTCCCGTCCCGGGACCGATTCGCAAGAGACCCAGTACTTC.

J is TRBJ2-1 and V is TRBV9; a possible D gene is TRBD2 (5 bases). This CDR3 contains 15 residues. Germline V CDR1 and CDR2: SGDLS, YYNGEE. Trimming took 0 bases from V and 8 from J, leaving 15 bases between them. CDR3: CASSVAQLALDEQFF. The CDR3 region has the DNA TGTGCCAGCAGCGTAGCACAGCTAGCTCTCGATGAGCAGTTCTTC. The complete variable domain, with remaining parts taken from reference TRBV9 and TRBJ2-1, reads DSGVTQTPKHLITATGQRVTLRCSPRSGDLSVYWYQQSLDQGLQFLIQYYNGEERAKGNILERFSAQQFPDLHSELNLSSLELGDSALYFCASSVAQLALDEQFFGPGTRLTVL.

This chain connects TRBV19 to TRBJ1-5; 10 bases align to TRBD1. CDR3 length: 17 amino acids. The ends lost 5 bases at V and 2 bases at J; junction bases unmatched: 9. Per germline, CDR1 LNHDA and CDR2 SQIVND (reference sequence). In nucleotides, the CDR3 is TGTGCCAGTAGTCCGAAGACAGGGGGCAGTCGCAATCAGCCCCAGCATTTT. This translates into CASSPKTGGSRNQPQHF. Filled out from reference TRBV19 and TRBJ1-5, the complete variable domain reads DGGITQSPKYLFRKEGQNVTLSCEQNLNHDAMYWYRQDPGQGLRLIYYSQIVNDFQKGDIAEGYSVSREKKESFPLTVTSAQKNPTAFYLCASSPKTGGSRNQPQHFGDGTRLSIL.

The gene calls are TRBV7-9 and TRBJ2-1; TRBD2 matches at 11 bases. CDR3 size: 16 residues. After removal of 5 bases from V and 3 bases from J, the junction contained 6 bases not matched to a gene. The germline V gene encodes CDR1 SEHNR and CDR2 FQNEAQ (reference sequence). The CDR3 DNA follows: TGTGCCAGCAGCCAGGAGACTAGCGGGGTCTACAATGAGCAGTTCTTC. Amino acid sequence: CASSQETSGVYNEQFF.

The V call is TRBV2, the J call TRBJ1-5; D gene unclear. This CDR3 has 12 residues. The V end lost 6 bases, the J end lost 7 bases, and 10 bases lay between the germline ends. From germline, CDR1 is SNHLY and CDR2 FYNNEI. The CDR3 sequence: CASRPRSQPQHF. CDR3 sequence (DNA): TGTGCCAGCAGACCCCGGTCACAGCCCCAGCATTTT.

The J gene is TRBJ2-7, the V gene TRBV28; weak D call: TRBD2 (5 bases). The germline CDR1 and CDR2 sequences are MDHEN and SYDVKM. The length of the CDR3 is 12 residues. V lost 8 bases and J lost 7, with 15 bases in between. The CDR3 coding sequence is TGTGCCAGCCTCGGGCGAGGGCAGGAGCAGTACTTC. This translates into CASLGRGQEQYF.

The J gene is TRBJ2-7, the V gene TRBV7-2; D gene ambiguous. The germline V and J ends were trimmed by 2 bases and 2 bases, with 10 bases remaining between them. The V gene's germline CDR1 is SGHTA and CDR2 FQGNSA. The length of the CDR3 is 14 residues. The CDR3 DNA reads TGTGCCAGCAGCTTAAGGTCCGGAACCTACGAGCAGTACTTC. Protein product: CASSLRSGTYEQYF.

The V gene is TRBV6-5, the J gene TRBJ1-5, with D tentatively TRBD1 (5 bases). Germline V gives CDR1 MNHEY, CDR2 SVGAGI. Trimming left V 6 bases short and J 2 bases short, with 14 bases between. CDR3 length: 15 amino acids. Written as DNA, the CDR3 is TGTGCCAGCAGCCCTCACTGGGGGGGCAATCAGCCCCAGCATTTT. Its protein product is CASSPHWGGNQPQHF.

The rearrangement uses TRBV9 and TRBJ2-7; D perhaps matches TRBD2 (5 bases). V dropped 0 bases and J dropped 3 bases, with 25 bases sitting between them. The V gene's germline CDR1 is SGDLS and CDR2 YYNGEE. The CDR3 covers 19 residues. The CDR3 DNA sequence: TGTGCCAGCAGCGTAGCCCCCGGCGGACTTGGGTCAAGAGTCTACGAGCAGTACTTC. It translates to CASSVAPGGLGSRVYEQYF. Using reference TRBV9 and TRBJ2-7 for the parts outside the CDR3, the full variable domain is DSGVTQTPKHLITATGQRVTLRCSPRSGDLSVYWYQQSLDQGLQFLIQYYNGEERAKGNILERFSAQQFPDLHSELNLSSLELGDSALYFCASSVAPGGLGSRVYEQYFGPGTRLTVT.

This rearrangement joins TRBV6-1 to TRBJ2-7; D is unresolved. CDR3 length equals 11 residues. V was cut by 5 bases and J by 6 bases, with 8 bases left in between. Germline CDR1 is MNHNS and CDR2 is SASEGT. The CDR3 loop is CASSYTFEQYF. CDR3 in DNA: TGTGCCAGCAGTTACACGTTCGAGCAGTACTTC.

The V call is TRBV28, the J call TRBJ2-1; 11 nucleotides match TRBD2. CDR1 and CDR2 (germline): MDHEN, SYDVKM. V dropped 5 bases and J dropped 5; count of bases not matched to a gene: 11. This CDR3 is 17 amino acids long. The CDR3 DNA sequence: TGTGCCAGCAGTCTGCAGCAACTAGCGGGAGTAAACAATGAGCAGTTCTTC. Translating gives CASSLQQLAGVNNEQFF.

The chain uses TRBV10-3 and TRBJ2-3; 10 bases are a match to TRBD2. The CDR3 loop spans 16 amino acids. Germline values: CDR1 ENHRY, CDR2 SYGVKD. The V and J ends lost 10 bases and 1 base, in that order; junction bases with no gene match: 11. Written as DNA, the CDR3 is TGTGCCACCTTAGCGGGGGGACTCCGCCGCACAGATACGCAGTATTTT. Encoded protein: CATLAGGLRRTDTQYF.

V is TRBV7-8 and J is TRBJ2-7, with TRBD1 matching over 9 bases. V shed 6 bases, J shed 4 bases, and the junction held 7 bases outside the gene matches. This CDR3 comprises 14 residues. Germline lookup yields CDR1 SGHVS and CDR2 FQNEAQ. This CDR3 is CASRQGQGGYEQYF. The CDR3 bases are TGTGCCAGCAGACAGGGACAGGGAGGTTACGAGCAGTACTTC.

The V and J genes are TRBV5-6 and TRBJ2-5, with D possibly matching TRBD2 (5 bases). The CDR3 is 13 residues long. The V end was cut by 0 bases, the J end by 5 bases, with 8 bases between. Germline values: CDR1 SGHDT, CDR2 YYEEEE. CDR3 DNA: TGTGCCAGCAGCTTGGTCGGGGAGGAGACCCAGTACTTC. This encodes CASSLVGEETQYF.

The chain recombines TRBV7-3 with TRBJ1-4, with D possibly TRBD1 on 6 matching bases. V lost 2 bases to trimming and J lost 0 bases, with 13 bases between them. Germline CDR1 SGHTA, CDR2 FQGTGA. The CDR3 has 17 residues. The chain's CDR3 is CASSLGPTGSTNEKLFF. Here the CDR3 DNA reads TGTGCCAGCAGCTTAGGCCCTACAGGGTCAACTAATGAAAAACTGTTTTTT.

This chain uses TRBV28 with TRBJ2-7; 9 bases agree with TRBD1. The CDR3 sequence is 14 residues long. Germline values: CDR1 MDHEN, CDR2 SYDVKM. Unmatched junction bases numbered 9, after V lost 6 bases and J lost 6 bases. The CDR3 loop is CASREPGQGSEQYF. DNA of the CDR3: TGTGCCAGCAGGGAGCCGGGACAGGGTTCCGAGCAGTACTTC.

The chain carries TRBV4-1 and TRBJ1-3; D remains ambiguous. The V gene's germline CDR1 is MGHRA and CDR2 YSYEKL. Trimming removed 4 bases from V and 0 bases from J, with 10 bases in between. This CDR3 is built from 15 residues. CDR3 DNA: TGCGCCAGCAGCCGAGAACAAATCTCTGGAAACACCATATATTTT. This translates into CASSREQISGNTIYF.

The V and J genes are TRBV9 and TRBJ2-7; TRBD2 matches 12 bases. This CDR3 region has 18 residues. Germline V lookup: CDR1 SGDLS, CDR2 YYNGEE. V gave up 2 bases and J gave up 1 base; unmatched junction bases: 10. CDR3 in DNA: TGTGCCAGCAGCGTGTCGGTGACTAGCGGGAGTTTGTCCTACGAGCAGTACTTC. Translation: CASSVSVTSGSLSYEQYF.

This chain joins TRBV4-2 and TRBJ2-3; TRBD1 or TRBD2 may be the D gene (5 bases each). Germline CDR1 LGHNA, CDR2 YNFKEQ. V dropped 3 bases and J dropped 5 bases, with 24 bases sitting between them. The CDR3 is 18 amino acids. CDR3 protein: CASSHLRDLPSIGDTQYF. In DNA, the CDR3 is TGTGCCAGCAGCCATCTCCGGGACCTACCTTCGATTGGAGATACGCAGTATTTT.

The chain combines TRBV27 with TRBJ2-7, with TRBD1 as a possible D gene (5 bases). V gave up 3 bases and J gave up 3 bases, with 27 bases separating them. Germline loops: CDR1 MNHEY, CDR2 SMNVEV (reference sequence). This CDR3 has 19 residues. The chain's CDR3 is CASSFRPRSQQATYYEQYF. CDR3 bases: TGTGCCAGCAGTTTTCGACCTCGTTCCCAACAGGCTACTTACTACGAGCAGTACTTC.

The chain is built from TRBV18 and TRBJ2-7; 11 bases are shared with TRBD1. Germline V lookup: CDR1 KGHSH, CDR2 LQKENI. V lost 3 bases, J lost 3 bases, and 16 bases stayed unmatched. This CDR3 is built from 19 residues. CDR3 loop: CASSPPGVPRDRGNYEQYF. CDR3 nucleotide sequence: TGTGCCAGCTCACCGCCGGGAGTCCCGAGGGACAGGGGGAACTACGAGCAGTACTTC.

As DNA, the CDR3 is TGTGCCAGCAGCCCAAATCGAAACTTCGCTTCCCTCCACTTT. The encoded protein is CASSPNRNFASLHF. The chain employs TRBV2 and TRBJ1-6; D is unclear. Germline V CDR1 and CDR2: SNHLY, FYNNEI. This CDR3 comprises 14 residues. Trimming pared 6 bases from V and 14 bases from J, leaving 20 bases between.